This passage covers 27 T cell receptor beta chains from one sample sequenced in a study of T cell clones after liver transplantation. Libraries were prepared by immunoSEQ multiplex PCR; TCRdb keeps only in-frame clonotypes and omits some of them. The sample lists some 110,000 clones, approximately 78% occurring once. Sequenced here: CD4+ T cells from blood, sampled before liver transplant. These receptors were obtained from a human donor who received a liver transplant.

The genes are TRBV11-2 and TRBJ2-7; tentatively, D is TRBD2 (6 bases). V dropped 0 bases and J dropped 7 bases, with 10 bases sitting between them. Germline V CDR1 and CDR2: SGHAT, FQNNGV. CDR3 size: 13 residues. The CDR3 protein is CASSLEDAGEQYF. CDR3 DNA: TGTGCCAGCAGCTTAGAGGACGCGGGGGAGCAGTACTTC.

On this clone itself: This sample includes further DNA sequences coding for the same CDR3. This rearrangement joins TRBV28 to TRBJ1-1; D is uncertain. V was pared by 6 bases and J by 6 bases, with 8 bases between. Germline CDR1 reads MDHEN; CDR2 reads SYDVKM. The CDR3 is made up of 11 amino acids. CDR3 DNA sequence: TGTGCCAGCAGGGGAAAGCCTGAAGCTTTCTTT. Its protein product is CASRGKPEAFF.

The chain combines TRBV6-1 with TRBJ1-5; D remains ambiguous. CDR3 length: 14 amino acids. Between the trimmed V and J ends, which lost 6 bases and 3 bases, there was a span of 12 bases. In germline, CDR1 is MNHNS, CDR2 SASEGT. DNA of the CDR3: TGTGCCAGCAGGGACGACATGGACAATCAGCCCCAGCATTTT. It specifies CASRDDMDNQPQHF.

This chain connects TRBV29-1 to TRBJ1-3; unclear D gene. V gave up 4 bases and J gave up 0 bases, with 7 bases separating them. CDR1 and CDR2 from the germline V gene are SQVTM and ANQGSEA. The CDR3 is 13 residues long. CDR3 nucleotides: TGCAGCGTTGGGGCAGACTCTGGAAACACCATATATTTT. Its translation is CSVGADSGNTIYF. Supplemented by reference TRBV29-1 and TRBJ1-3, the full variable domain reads SAVISQKPSRDICQRGTSLTIQCQVDSQVTMMFWYRQQPGQSLTLIATANQGSEATYESGFVIDKFPISRPNLTFSTLTVSNMSPEDSSIYLCSVGADSGNTIYFGEGSWLTVV.

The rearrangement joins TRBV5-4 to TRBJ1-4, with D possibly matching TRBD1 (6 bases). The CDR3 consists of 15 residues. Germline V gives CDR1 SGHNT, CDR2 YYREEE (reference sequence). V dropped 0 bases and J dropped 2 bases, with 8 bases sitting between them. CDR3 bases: TGTGCCAGCAGCTTGGCGGGGGGCACTAATGAAAAACTGTTTTTT. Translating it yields CASSLAGGTNEKLFF.

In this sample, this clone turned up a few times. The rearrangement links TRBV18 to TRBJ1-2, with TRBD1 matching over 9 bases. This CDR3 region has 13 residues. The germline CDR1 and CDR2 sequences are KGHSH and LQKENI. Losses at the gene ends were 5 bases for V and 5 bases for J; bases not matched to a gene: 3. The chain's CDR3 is CASSMDRGYGYTF. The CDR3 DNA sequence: TGTGCCAGCTCAATGGACAGGGGTTATGGCTACACCTTC.

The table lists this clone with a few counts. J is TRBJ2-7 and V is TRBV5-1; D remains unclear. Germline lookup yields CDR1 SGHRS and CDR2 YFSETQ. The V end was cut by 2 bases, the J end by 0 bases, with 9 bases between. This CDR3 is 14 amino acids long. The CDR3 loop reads CASSLHSTSYEQYF. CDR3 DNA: TGCGCCAGCAGCTTACATTCTACCTCCTACGAGCAGTACTTC.

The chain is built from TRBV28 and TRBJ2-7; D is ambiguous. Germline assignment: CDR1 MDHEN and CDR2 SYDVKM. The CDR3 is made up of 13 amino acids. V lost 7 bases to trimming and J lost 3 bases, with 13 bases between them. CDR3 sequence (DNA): TGTGCCAGCACCGGCCTCCCCTACTACGAGCAGTACTTC. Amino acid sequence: CASTGLPYYEQYF.

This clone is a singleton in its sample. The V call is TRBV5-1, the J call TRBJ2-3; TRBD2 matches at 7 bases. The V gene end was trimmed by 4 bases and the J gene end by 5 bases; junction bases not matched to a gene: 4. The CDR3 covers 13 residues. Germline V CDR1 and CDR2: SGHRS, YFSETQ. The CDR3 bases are TGCGCCAGCAGCCCCGGGGGGATAGATACGCAGTATTTT. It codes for CASSPGGIDTQYF. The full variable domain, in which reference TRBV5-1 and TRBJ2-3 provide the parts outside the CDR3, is KAGVTQTPRYLIKTRGQQVTLSCSPISGHRSVSWYQQTPGQGLQFLFEYFSETQRNKGNFPGRFSGRQFSNSRSEMNVSTLELGDSALYLCASSPGGIDTQYFGPGTRLTVL.

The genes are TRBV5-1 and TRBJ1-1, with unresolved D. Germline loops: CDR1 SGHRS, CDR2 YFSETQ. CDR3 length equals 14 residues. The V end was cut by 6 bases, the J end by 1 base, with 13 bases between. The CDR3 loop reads CASTSTGRNTEAFF. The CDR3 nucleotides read TGCGCCAGCACAAGTACGGGGAGGAACACTGAAGCTTTCTTT.

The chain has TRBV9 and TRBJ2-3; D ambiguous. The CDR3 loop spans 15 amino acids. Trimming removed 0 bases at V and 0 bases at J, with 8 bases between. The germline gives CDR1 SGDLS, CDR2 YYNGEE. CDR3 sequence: CASSVGTASTDTQYF. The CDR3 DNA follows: TGTGCCAGCAGCGTAGGGACCGCTAGCACAGATACGCAGTATTTT.

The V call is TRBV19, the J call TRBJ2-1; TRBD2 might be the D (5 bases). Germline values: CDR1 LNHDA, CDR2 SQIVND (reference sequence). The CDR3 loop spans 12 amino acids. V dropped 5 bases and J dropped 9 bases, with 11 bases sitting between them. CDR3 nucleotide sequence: TGTGCCAGTAGTTTAGCGCCCGGTGAGCAGTTCTTC. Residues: CASSLAPGEQFF.

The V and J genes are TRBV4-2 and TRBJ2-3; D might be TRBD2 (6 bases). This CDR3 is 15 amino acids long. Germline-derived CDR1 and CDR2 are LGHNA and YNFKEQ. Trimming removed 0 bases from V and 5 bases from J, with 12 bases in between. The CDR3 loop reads CASSQERTGEDTQYF. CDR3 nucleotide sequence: TGTGCCAGCAGCCAAGAAAGGACGGGGGAAGATACGCAGTATTTT.

The CDR3 sequence: CAWSRGVSYEQYF. The CDR3 DNA reads as TGTGCCTGGAGTAGAGGGGTCTCCTACGAGCAGTACTTC. The chain has TRBV30 and TRBJ2-7; D may be TRBD1 or TRBD2 (5 bases each). The CDR3 has 13 residues. Germline loops: CDR1 GTSNPN, CDR2 SVGIG (reference sequence). Between the trimmed V and J ends, which lost 2 bases and 0 bases, there was a span of 8 bases.

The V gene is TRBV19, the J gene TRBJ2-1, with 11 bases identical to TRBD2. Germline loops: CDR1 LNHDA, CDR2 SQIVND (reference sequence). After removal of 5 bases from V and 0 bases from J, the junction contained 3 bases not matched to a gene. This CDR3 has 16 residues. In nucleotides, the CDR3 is TGTGCCAGTAGTGAGGGACTAGCGGCCTCCTACAATGAGCAGTTCTTC. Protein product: CASSEGLAASYNEQFF.

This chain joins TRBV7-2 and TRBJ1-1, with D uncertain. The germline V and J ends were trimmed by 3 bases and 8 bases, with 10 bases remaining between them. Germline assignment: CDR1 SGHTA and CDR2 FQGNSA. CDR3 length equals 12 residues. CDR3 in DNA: TGTGCCAGCAGCTTTCATCAAGGGGAAGCTTTCTTT. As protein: CASSFHQGEAFF.

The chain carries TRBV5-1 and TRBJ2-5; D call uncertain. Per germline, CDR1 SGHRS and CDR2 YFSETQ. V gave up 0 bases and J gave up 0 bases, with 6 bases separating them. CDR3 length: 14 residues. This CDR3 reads CASSLAANQETQYF. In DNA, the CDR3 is TGCGCCAGCAGCTTGGCGGCAAACCAAGAGACCCAGTACTTC.

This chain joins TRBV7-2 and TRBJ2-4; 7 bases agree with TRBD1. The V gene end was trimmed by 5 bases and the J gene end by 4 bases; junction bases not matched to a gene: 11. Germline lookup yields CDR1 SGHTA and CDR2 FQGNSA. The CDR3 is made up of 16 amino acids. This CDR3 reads CASSPFSPGQKNIQYF. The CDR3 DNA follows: TGTGCCAGCAGCCCCTTCTCCCCGGGACAGAAAAACATTCAGTACTTC.

CDR3 sequence: CASSRPGGARAFF. DNA for the CDR3: TGTGCCAGCAGTCGGCCGGGAGGGGCGCGGGCTTTCTTT. The V and J genes are TRBV7-2 and TRBJ1-1, with D possibly matching TRBD1 (5 bases). The CDR3 is made up of 13 amino acids. CDR1 is SGHTA and CDR2 is FQGNSA in the germline V gene. Trimming left V 6 bases short and J 11 bases short, with 19 bases between.

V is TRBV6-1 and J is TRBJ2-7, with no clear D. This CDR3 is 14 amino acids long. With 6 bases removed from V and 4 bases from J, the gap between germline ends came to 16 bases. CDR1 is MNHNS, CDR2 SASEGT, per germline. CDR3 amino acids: CASSPTRGEYEQYF. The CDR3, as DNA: TGTGCCAGCAGCCCTACCCGCGGAGAGTACGAGCAGTACTTC.

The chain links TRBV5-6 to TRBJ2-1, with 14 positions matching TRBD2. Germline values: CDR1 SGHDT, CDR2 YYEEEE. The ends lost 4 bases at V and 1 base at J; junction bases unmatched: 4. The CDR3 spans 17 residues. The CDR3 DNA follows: TGTGCCAGCAGCCTTCGACTAGCGGGAGGGTCCTACAATGAGCAGTTCTTC. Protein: CASSLRLAGGSYNEQFF. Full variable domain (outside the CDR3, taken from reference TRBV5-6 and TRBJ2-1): DAGVTQSPTHLIKTRGQQVTLRCSPKSGHDTVSWYQQALGQGPQFIFQYYEEEERQRGNFPDRFSGHQFPNYSSELNVNALLLGDSALYLCASSLRLAGGSYNEQFFGPGTRLTVL.

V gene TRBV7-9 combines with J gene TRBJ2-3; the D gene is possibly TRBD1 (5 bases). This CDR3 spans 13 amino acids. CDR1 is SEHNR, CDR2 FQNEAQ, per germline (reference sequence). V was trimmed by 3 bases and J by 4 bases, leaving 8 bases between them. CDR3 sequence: CASSFSGSDTQYF. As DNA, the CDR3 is TGTGCCAGCAGCTTTTCAGGGTCAGATACGCAGTATTTT.

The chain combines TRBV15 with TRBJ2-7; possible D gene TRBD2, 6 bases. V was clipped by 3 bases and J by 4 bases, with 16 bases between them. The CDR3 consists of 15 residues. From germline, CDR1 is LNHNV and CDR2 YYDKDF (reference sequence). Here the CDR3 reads CATSSPHGRRYEQYF. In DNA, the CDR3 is TGTGCCACCAGCAGTCCCCACGGGAGAAGGTACGAGCAGTACTTC.

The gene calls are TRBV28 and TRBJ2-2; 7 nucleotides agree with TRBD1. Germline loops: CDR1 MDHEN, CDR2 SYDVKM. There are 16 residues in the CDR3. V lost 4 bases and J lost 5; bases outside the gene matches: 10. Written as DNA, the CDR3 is TGTGCCAGCAGTTCGCCGGACAGGAGTAGGACCGGGGAGCTGTTTTTT. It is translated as CASSSPDRSRTGELFF.

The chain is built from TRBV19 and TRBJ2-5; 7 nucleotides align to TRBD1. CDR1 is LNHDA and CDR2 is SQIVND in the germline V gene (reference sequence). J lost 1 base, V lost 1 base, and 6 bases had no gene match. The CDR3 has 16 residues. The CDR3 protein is CASSIGSGQSQETQYF. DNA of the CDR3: TGTGCCAGTAGTATAGGCTCGGGACAGAGCCAAGAGACCCAGTACTTC.

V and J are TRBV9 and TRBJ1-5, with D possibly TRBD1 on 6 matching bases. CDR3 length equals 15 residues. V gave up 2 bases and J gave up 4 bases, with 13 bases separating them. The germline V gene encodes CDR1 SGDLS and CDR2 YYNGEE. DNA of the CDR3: TGTGCCAGCAGCGTTGGACCGCAGGGGAATCAGCCCCAGCATTTT. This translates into CASSVGPQGNQPQHF.

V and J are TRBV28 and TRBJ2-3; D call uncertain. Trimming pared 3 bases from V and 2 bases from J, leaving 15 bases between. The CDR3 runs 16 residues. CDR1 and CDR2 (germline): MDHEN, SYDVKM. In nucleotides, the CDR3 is TGTGCCAGCAGTTTGGGCCGGTCCGAGTTCACAGATACGCAGTATTTT. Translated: CASSLGRSEFTDTQYF. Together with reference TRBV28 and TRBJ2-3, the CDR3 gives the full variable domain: DVKVTQSSRYLVKRTGEKVFLECVQDMDHENMFWYRQDPGLGLRLIYFSYDVKMKEKGDIPEGYSVSREKKERFSLILESASTNQTSMYLCASSLGRSEFTDTQYFGPGTRLTVL.